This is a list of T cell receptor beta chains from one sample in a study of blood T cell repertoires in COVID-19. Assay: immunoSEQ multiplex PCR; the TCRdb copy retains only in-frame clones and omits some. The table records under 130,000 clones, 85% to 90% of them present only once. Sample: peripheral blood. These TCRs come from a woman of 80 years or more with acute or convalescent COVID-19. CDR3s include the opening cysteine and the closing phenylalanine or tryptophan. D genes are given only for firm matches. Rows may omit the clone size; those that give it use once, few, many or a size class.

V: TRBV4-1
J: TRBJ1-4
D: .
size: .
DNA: TGCGCCAGCAGCCAAGATCAGGGAACGAATGAAAAACTGTTTTTT
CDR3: CASSQDQGTNEKLFF

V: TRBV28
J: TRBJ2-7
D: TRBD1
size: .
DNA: TGTGCCAGCAGTTTACGGCAGGGGGCCATCTCAGCCTACGAGCAGTACTTC
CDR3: CASSLRQGAISAYEQYF

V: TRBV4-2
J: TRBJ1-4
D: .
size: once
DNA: TGTGCCAGCAGCCACTCACCACAGGGAGTGGGCGAAAAACTGTTTTTT
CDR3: CASSHSPQGVGEKLFF

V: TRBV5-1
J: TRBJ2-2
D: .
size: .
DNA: TGCGCCAGCAGCTTGGTGCCGGGATCAATAACGAACACCGGGGAGCTGTTTTTT
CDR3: CASSLVPGSITNTGELFF

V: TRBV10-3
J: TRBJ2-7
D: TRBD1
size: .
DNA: TGTGCCATCAGTGGGGGACAGGTCTACGAGCAGTACTTC
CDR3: CAISGGQVYEQYF

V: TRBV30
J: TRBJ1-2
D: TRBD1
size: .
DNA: TGTGCCTGGTCCCACCGGGACAGGGGTAACTATGGCTACACCTTC
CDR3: CAWSHRDRGNYGYTF

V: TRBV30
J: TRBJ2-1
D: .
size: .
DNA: TGTGCCTGGAGTGTCCGGAGGGATAATGAGCAGTTCTTC
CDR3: CAWSVRRDNEQFF

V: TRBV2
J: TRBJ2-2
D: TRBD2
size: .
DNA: TGTGCCAGCACGGCGGATATGGGGGGGACCGGGGAGCTGTTTTTT
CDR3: CASTADMGGTGELFF

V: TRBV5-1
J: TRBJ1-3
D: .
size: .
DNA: TGCGCCAGCAGCTTGGCCTCAGGGGCGGGAAACACCATATATTTT
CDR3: CASSLASGAGNTIYF

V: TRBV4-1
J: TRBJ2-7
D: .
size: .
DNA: TGCGCCAGCAGCCAATATTTGGCAGGGGCGATTTACGAGCAGTACTTC
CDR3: CASSQYLAGAIYEQYF

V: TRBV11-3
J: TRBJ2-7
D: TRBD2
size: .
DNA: TGTGCCAGCAGCTTCGGGGGGGCGTCTGAGCAGTACTTC
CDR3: CASSFGGASEQYF

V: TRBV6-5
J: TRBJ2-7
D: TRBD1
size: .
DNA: TGTGCCAGCAGTCCTCCGGGACAGAGCTCCTACGAGCAGTACTTC
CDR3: CASSPPGQSSYEQYF

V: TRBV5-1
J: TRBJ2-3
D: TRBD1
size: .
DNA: TGCGCCAGCAGCTCGGGGACAGACACAGATACGCAGTATTTT
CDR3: CASSSGTDTDTQYF

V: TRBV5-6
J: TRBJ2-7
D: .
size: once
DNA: TGTGCCAGCAGCTTGGGGCCCCTAGGGACTTACGAGCAGTACTTC
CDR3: CASSLGPLGTYEQYF

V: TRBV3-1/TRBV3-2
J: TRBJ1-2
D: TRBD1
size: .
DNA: TGTGCCAGCAGCCAAGCTGAGGGGGCCGGGCATGGCTACACCTTC
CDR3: CASSQAEGAGHGYTF

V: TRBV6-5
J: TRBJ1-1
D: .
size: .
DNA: TGTGCCAGCCTCTCGGGTCAGAACACTGAAGCTTTCTTT
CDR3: CASLSGQNTEAFF

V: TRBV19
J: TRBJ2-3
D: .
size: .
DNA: TGTGCCAGTGGATTTGCGCGGGCGGTCCTTATGGGCACAGATACGCAGTATTTT
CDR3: CASGFARAVLMGTDTQYF

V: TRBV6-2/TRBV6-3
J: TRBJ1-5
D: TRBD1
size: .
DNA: TGTGCCAGCAGCTCCGACCAGACAGGGAAGAATCAGCCCCAGCATTTT
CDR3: CASSSDQTGKNQPQHF